Sequencing of this T cell receptor beta chain was carried out in a study of cytomegalovirus exposure and HLA in healthy donors. The wider study: Of all 400 or so donors who were genotyped, roughly 81% belonged to the Caucasian-associated ancestry cluster.

Whereas donors were nominally healthy upon sampling, unrecorded immune exposures were probable. In the PCR, 60 Vbeta and 13 Jbeta primers were used. Repertoires were generated with immunoSEQ multiplex PCR, while TCRdb's copy carries only in-frame clones and drops some. This sample has approximately 86,000 clones, with over 70% found just once. V gave up 0 bases and J gave up 4 bases; unmatched junction bases: 6. The germline CDR1 and CDR2 sequences are SGHRS and YFSETQ. The CDR3 loop spans 15 amino acids. The chain links TRBV5-1 to TRBJ1-1; TRBD1 matches at 7 bases. Sample: PBMCs. This clonotype was sampled from a man between 35 and 55 years old in good health and CMV-seronegative. This CDR3 is CASSLGQGLVTEAFF. In nucleotides, the CDR3 is TGCGCCAGCAGCTTGGGACAGGGTCTCGTCACTGAAGCTTTCTTT.